This T cell receptor beta chain was captured in a study of T-cell memory formation after mild COVID-19. About the study: The two donors had largely donor-specific TCR clusters.

The length of the CDR3 is 15 residues. The junction had 10 bases not matched to a gene; V was cut back by 1 base and J by 8 bases. Germline assignment: CDR1 SGHRS and CDR2 YFSETQ. Using its own MiXCR run on the 5' RACE reads, TCRdb lists one record per CDR3 protein. The repertoire consists of 190,000 or so distinct CDR3 sequences, with about a fifth occurring once and the leading ten covering about 21%. This clonotype showed up many times. The chain couples TRBV5-1 to TRBJ2-3; TRBD2 agrees at 7 bases. The specimen sequenced was PBMCs or a T cell subset sorted from them (not recorded which). The sequence came from an adult woman who had mild COVID-19 (a few samples of this study predate the infection). Cell type and time point are not known. The CDR3 DNA is TGCGCCAGCAGCTTGCCGGCGGGGGAACGCGGTACGCAGTATTTT. Encoded protein: CASSLPAGERGTQYF.